This T cell receptor beta chain came from a study of T cell repertoires in cytomegalovirus infection. Points on this clonotype: At one of its ends the junction is not consistent with the germline gene, which may arise from a read error.

MiXCR was run by TCRdb on the reads, yielding one entry per CDR3 protein. The profile covers about 180,000 distinct CDR3 sequences, with roughly a sixth appearing a single time and approximately 25% taken by the ten largest. What was sequenced was CD8+ T cells from PBMCs. This sequence originates from a human donor in good health (CMV status not recorded). Some clones in this sample may be carry-over from other donors' samples.

CDR3 protein: CASTLTVEGLNEQFF. CDR3 bases: TGTGCCAGCACCTTAACGGTAGAGGGTTTGAATGAGCAGTTCTTC. The chain is built from TRBV7-2 and TRBJ2-1, with D possibly being TRBD2 (5 bases). The CDR3 contains 15 residues. CDR1 and CDR2 from the germline V gene are SGHTA and FQGNSA.